This T cell receptor beta chain came from a study of tumor-infiltrating lymphocytes in primary liver carcinoma. With a constant-region primer, TCR beta cDNA was made from 500 ng of total RNA. A slightly modified ARM-PCR protocol with three nested multiplex PCR rounds produced these TCR beta libraries. Both of the initial two PCR rounds ran for roughly 11 cycles and employed TRBV1-TRBV30 forward primers alongside a C-beta reverse primer. TCRdb analysed the multiplex PCR reads with MiXCR anew, one entry per CDR3 protein. The top ten clones hold approximately 20% of a sample with 90,000 to 110,000 distinct CDR3 sequences, roughly 80% of them seen once. On this clonotype: Sequence at one end of the junction differs from germline and may be a read error.

Bulk tissue was left unsorted, and RNA and DNA were co-extracted from about 21-30 mg of it. The CDR3 sequence is 15 residues long. CDR1 is MDHEN and CDR2 is SYDVKM in the germline V gene. The gene calls are TRBV28 and TRBJ2-4; no firm D call. The clonotype originates from a man between 35 and 55 years old with primary liver carcinoma and hepatitis B virus infection. Material: liver tumor tissue from sampling region 3. Subset reported: tumor region T3, left-lateral pole. DNA of the CDR3: TGTGTCAGCAGCCTTCCCGGGTTGGTCAGAAACATTCAGTACTTC. Translating gives CVSSLPGLVRNIQYF.